The T cell receptor (beta chain) under discussion was sequenced for a study of T cells in localized non-small cell lung cancer. Study results and caveats: Longer overall survival was linked to higher blood T cell density. Among the top 100 tumor clones, a median around 60 appeared in adjacent lung. Heterogeneity within the tumor remains possible, as just one region underwent sequencing. Among the tissues sampled, uninvolved adjacent lung had the highest T cell clonality, above tumor.

The length of the CDR3 is 12 residues. With 5 bases removed from V and 5 bases from J, the gap between germline ends came to 9 bases. The V gene's germline CDR1 is SNHLY and CDR2 FYNNEI. The table lists this clone with a few counts. Its antigen remains unidentified. Assay: immunoSEQ multiplex PCR; the TCRdb copy retains only in-frame clones and omits some. The data hold 25,000 to 35,000 clones, with more than 75% observed a single time. This receptor was identified in an older female donor with stage III squamous cell lung carcinoma. This rearrangement joins TRBV2 to TRBJ2-5, with TRBD2 as a possible D gene (5 bases). The sample consisted of peripheral blood, taken before any cancer treatment. The CDR3 sequence is CASSRLSETQYF. As DNA, the CDR3 is TGTGCCAGCAGTCGACTATCGGAGACCCAGTACTTC.